This T cell receptor (beta chain) was observed in a study of blood T cell repertoires in COVID-19. At the level of the study: PBMCs, B-cell-depleted T cells, or T cells provided the cDNA or gDNA that made up the material.

The germline V gene encodes CDR1 SGHTA and CDR2 FQGTGA. The trim removed 5 bases at V and 0 bases at J, leaving 4 bases unmatched. The length of the CDR3 is 15 residues. Profiling relied on immunoSEQ multiplex PCR, and the TCRdb table lists in-frame clones only, not all of them. The table has hundreds of thousands of clones, around four fifths seen once. Sample: peripheral blood. V gene TRBV7-3 combines with J gene TRBJ1-3, with 7 bases aligning to TRBD1. The clonotype comes from a woman in her 40s with active or convalescent COVID-19. The CDR3 DNA reads as TGTGCCAGCAGCCCGTCAGGGGGCTCTGGAAACACCATATATTTT. It specifies CASSPSGGSGNTIYF.